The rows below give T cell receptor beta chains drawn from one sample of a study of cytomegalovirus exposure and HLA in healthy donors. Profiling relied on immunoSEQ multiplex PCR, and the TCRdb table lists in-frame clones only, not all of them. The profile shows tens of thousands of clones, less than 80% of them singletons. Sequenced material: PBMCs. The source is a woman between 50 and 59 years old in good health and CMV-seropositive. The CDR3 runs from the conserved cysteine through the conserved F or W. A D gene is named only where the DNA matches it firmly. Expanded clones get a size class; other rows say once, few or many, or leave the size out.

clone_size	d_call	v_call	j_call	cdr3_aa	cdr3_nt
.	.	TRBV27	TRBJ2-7	CASSLSDIAYEQYF	TGTGCCAGCAGTTTGTCGGACATCGCCTACGAGCAGTACTTC
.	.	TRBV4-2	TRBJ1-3	CASKDTTSGNTIYF	TGTGCCAGCAAGGACACGACCTCTGGAAACACCATATATTTT
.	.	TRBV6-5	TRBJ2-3	CASSSVGGTQYF	TGTGCCAGCAGTTCTGTGGGGGGTACGCAGTATTTT
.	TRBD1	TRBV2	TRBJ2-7	CASFSTRQGGVGEQYF	TGTGCCAGCTTCTCGACTCGACAGGGGGGTGTAGGGGAGCAGTACTTC
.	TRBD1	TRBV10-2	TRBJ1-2	CASTSGGEYGYTF	TGCGCCAGCACCTCAGGGGGCGAATATGGCTACACCTTC
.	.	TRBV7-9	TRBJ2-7	CASSRDWNEQYF	TGTGCCAGCAGCCGGGACTGGAACGAGCAGTACTTC
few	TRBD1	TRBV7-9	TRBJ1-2	CASSEGQTYGYTF	TGTGCCAGCAGCGAGGGACAGACCTATGGCTACACCTTC
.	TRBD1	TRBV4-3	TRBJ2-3	CASSQGSDRVRF	TGCGCCAGCAGCCAAGGGTCCGACAGGGTACGTTTT
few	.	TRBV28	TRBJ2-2	CASSLKLYTGELFF	TGTGCCAGCAGTTTGAAACTTTACACCGGGGAGCTGTTTTTT
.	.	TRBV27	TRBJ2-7	CASSSRIQGYEQYF	TGTGCCAGCAGTTCCAGAATACAGGGATACGAGCAGTACTTC
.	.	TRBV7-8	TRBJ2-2	CASSPRVAFANTGELFF	TGTGCCAGCAGCCCCCGGGTAGCCTTCGCGAACACCGGGGAGCTGTTTTTT
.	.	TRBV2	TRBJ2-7	CASTEGRASYEQYF	TGTGCCAGCACTGAGGGCAGGGCCTCCTACGAGCAGTACTTC
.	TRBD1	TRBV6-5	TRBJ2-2	CASRSGTVNTGELFF	TGTGCCAGCAGGTCCGGGACAGTCAACACCGGGGAGCTGTTTTTT
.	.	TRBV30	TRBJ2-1	CAWSVPPADEQFF	TGTGCCTGGAGTGTACCCCCGGCGGATGAGCAGTTCTTC
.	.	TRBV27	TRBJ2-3	CASSFGGSAGDTQYF	TGTGCCAGCAGTTTTGGAGGATCCGCGGGAGATACGCAGTATTTT
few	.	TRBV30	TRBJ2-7	CAWSRDYEQYF	TGTGCCTGGAGCCGAGACTACGAGCAGTACTTC
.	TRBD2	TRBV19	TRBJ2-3	CASSTRLAGGVQYF	TGTGCCAGTAGTACTCGACTAGCGGGGGGGGTGCAGTATTTT
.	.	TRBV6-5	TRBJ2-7	CASSYQNYGSYEQYF	TGTGCCAGCAGTTACCAGAACTACGGCTCCTACGAGCAGTACTTC
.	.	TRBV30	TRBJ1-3	CAWGGQASGNTIYF	TGTGCCTGGGGCGGACAAGCCTCTGGAAACACCATATATTTT
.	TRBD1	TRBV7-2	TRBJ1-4	CASSPQGGFGEKLFF	TGTGCCAGCAGCCCGCAGGGGGGTTTCGGTGAAAAACTGTTTTTT
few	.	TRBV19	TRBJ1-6	CASSMQGNNSPLHF	TGTGCCAGTAGTATGCAGGGGAATAATTCACCCCTCCACTTT
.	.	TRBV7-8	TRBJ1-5	CASSSQGSGNQPQHF	TGTGCCAGCAGCTCGCAGGGTTCTGGCAATCAGCCCCAGCATTTT
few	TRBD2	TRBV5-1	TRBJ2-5	CASSFQGLAGGETQYF	TGCGCCAGCAGCTTCCAAGGACTAGCGGGGGGAGAGACCCAGTACTTC
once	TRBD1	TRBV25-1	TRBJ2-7	CASSPTGTGNEQYF	TGTGCCAGCAGTCCCACCGGGACAGGGAACGAGCAGTACTTC
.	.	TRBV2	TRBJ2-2	CASREGGVNTGELFF	TGTGCCAGCAGAGAGGGCGGGGTGAACACCGGGGAGCTGTTTTTT
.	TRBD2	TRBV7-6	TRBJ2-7	CASSLTAGGGYEQYF	TGTGCCAGCAGCTTAACAGCGGGGGGTGGGTACGAGCAGTACTTC
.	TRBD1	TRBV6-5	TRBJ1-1	CASSGQAMNTEAFF	TGTGCCAGCAGTGGACAGGCCATGAACACTGAAGCTTTCTTT
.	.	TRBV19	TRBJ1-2	CASSIAATGYGYTF	TGTGCCAGTAGTATAGCTGCGACTGGCTATGGCTACACCTTC
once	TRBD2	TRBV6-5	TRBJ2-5	CASTRSGGTQETQYF	TGTGCCAGCACCCGGAGCGGGGGGACCCAAGAGACCCAGTACTTC
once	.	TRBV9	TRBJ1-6	CASSGGGNSPLHF	TGTGCCAGCAGCGGAGGGGGTAATTCACCCCTCCACTTT
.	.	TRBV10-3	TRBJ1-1	CAISPNGGNTEAFF	TGTGCCATCAGTCCTAATGGAGGGAACACTGAAGCTTTCTTT
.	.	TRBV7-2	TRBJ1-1	CASSVTGFTEAFF	TGTGCCAGCAGCGTTACAGGGTTCACTGAAGCTTTCTTT
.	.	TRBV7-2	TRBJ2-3	CASSLGGRGSADTQYF	TGTGCCAGCAGCTTAGGTGGCAGGGGTTCTGCAGATACGCAGTATTTT
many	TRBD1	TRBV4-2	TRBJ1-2	CASSQVETGYGYTF	TGTGCCAGCAGCCAAGTGGAGACAGGGTATGGCTACACCTTC
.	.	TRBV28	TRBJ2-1	CASSYNSDPYNEQFF	TGTGCCAGCAGTTACAACAGTGATCCCTACAATGAGCAGTTCTTC
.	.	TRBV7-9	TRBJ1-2	CSSEAGGYTF	TGTTCCTCCGAGGCGGGTGGCTACACCTTC
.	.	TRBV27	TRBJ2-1	CASSERDSYNEQFF	TGTGCCAGCAGTGAACGGGACTCTTACAATGAGCAGTTCTTC
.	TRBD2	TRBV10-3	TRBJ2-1	CATEPKASGGAYNEQFF	TGTGCCACCGAACCTAAAGCCAGCGGGGGGGCATACAATGAGCAGTTCTTC
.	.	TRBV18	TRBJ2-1	CASSPTYSSYNEQFF	TGTGCCAGCTCACCCACTTACAGCTCCTACAATGAGCAGTTCTTC
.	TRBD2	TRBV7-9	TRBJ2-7	CASSPGGGSHSYEQYF	TGTGCCAGCAGCCCCGGGGGGGGGTCACACTCCTACGAGCAGTACTTC
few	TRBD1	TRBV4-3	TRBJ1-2	CASSQDIGQGLFYGYTF	TGCGCCAGCAGCCAAGATATCGGACAGGGCCTGTTCTATGGCTACACCTTC
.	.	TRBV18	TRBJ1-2	CASSPGDYYGYTF	TGTGCCAGCTCACCGGGGGACTACTATGGCTACACCTTC
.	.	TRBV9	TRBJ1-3	CASSVAGSGNTIYF	TGTGCCAGCAGCGTAGCAGGGTCTGGAAACACCATATATTTT
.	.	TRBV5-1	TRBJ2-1	CASSSYNEQFF	TGCGCCAGCAGCTCATACAATGAGCAGTTCTTC
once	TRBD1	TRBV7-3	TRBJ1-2	CASSRGGADYGYTF	TGTGCCAGCAGCAGAGGGGGCGCAGACTATGGCTACACCTTC
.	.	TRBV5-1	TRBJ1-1	CASFGRVGTEAFF	TGCGCCAGCTTCGGGAGGGTGGGCACTGAAGCTTTCTTT
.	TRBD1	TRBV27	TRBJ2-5	CASSPSNRGAQETQYF	TGTGCCAGCAGTCCCTCGAACAGGGGGGCCCAAGAGACCCAGTACTTC
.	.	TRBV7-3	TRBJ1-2	CASSLGGREAGYTF	TGTGCCAGCAGCTTAGGAGGCCGGGAGGCTGGCTACACCTTC
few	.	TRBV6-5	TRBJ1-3	CASRSSFTGNTIYF	TGTGCCAGCCGGTCGAGTTTCACTGGAAACACCATATATTTT
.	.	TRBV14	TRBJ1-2	CASSPGREGYTF	TGTGCCAGCAGCCCGGGGAGGGAGGGCTACACCTTC
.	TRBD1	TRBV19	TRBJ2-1	CASSIELGTAYNEQFF	TGTGCCAGTAGTATAGAGCTCGGGACAGCGTACAATGAGCAGTTCTTC
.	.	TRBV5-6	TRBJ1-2	CASSLRGQQGYGYTF	TGTGCCAGCAGCTTGAGGGGTCAGCAGGGCTATGGCTACACCTTC
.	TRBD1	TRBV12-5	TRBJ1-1	CASGFWTGDTVTEAFF	TGTGCTAGTGGTTTCTGGACAGGGGATACGGTCACTGAAGCTTTCTTT
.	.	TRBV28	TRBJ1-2	CASRGRGRLGGYTF	TGTGCCAGCAGAGGCCGGGGTAGACTCGGAGGCTACACCTTC